Listed below are T cell receptor beta chains from one sample, sequenced in a study of CXCR3-negative and CXCR3-positive naive CD8 T cells. TCRdb reprocessed the 5' RACE reads; each CDR3 protein has one entry and no DNA is given. This sample carries more than 5,500 distinct CDR3 sequences, with less than 2.5% going to the ten biggest clones. The sequenced sample consisted of naive CXCR3+ CD8+ T cells from blood. Receptor source: a human donor in good health. Some clones in this sample may be carry-over from other donors' samples. Both conserved end residues are part of each CDR3. Clone size is not always given. Where it is, it says once, few, many or a class for expanded clones.

V	J	size	CDR3
TRBV20-1	TRBJ2-7	-	CSAPEGGVYEQYF
TRBV20-1	TRBJ2-7	-	CSAVGETYEQYF
TRBV4-3	TRBJ2-7	medium-sized	CASSQDTGIYEQYF
TRBV27	TRBJ2-6	medium-sized	CASSLLGSGANVLTF
TRBV7-9	TRBJ1-1	-	CANSPQGRVQAFF
TRBV29-1	TRBJ2-5	-	CSVVGSGRFEETKYF
TRBV29-1	TRBJ2-7	medium-sized	CSVNAYGGRERRYEQYF
TRBV7-2	TRBJ1-2	medium-sized	CASSPSRLYTNYGYTF
TRBV5-1	TRBJ2-1	-	CASSSGTSGDEQFF
TRBV19	TRBJ1-1	-	CASGEVPITEAFF
TRBV5-6	TRBJ2-7	-	CASSQRDRGLAGGPSYEQYF
TRBV8-2	TRBJ1-1	-	CGDRGRWTEAFF
TRBV29-1	TRBJ2-7	medium-sized	CSVEDAGSENSYEQYF
TRBV12-3/TRBV12-4	TRBJ2-5	-	CASTESGGTRRETQYF
TRBV20-1	TRBJ2-7	medium-sized	CSVDRDSSYEQYF
TRBV5-1	TRBJ2-5	medium-sized	CASSSQAALGQETQYF
TRBV20-1	TRBJ2-3	-	CSVRAEGDTDTQYF
TRBV12-3/TRBV12-4	TRBJ2-7	-	CASSSGQSYEQYF
TRBV7-9	TRBJ2-1	-	CASSKRTSGAYNEQFF
TRBV20-1	TRBJ1-2	-	CSAREGYGYTF
TRBV6-6	TRBJ2-7	medium-sized	CASSYDKTGGLNEQYF
TRBV6-2/TRBV6-3	TRBJ1-1	-	CASSYVDRYTEAFF
TRBV6-6	TRBJ1-1	-	CASSTGVEAFF
TRBV7-9	TRBJ2-1	-	CASSLDGNNEQFF
TRBV12-3/TRBV12-4	TRBJ2-5	medium-sized	CASSTRRTNQETQYF
TRBV29-1	TRBJ2-5	-	CSVDPGGFQETQYF
TRBV7-9	TRBJ1-5	medium-sized	CASSLAGQLNSNQPQHF
TRBV29-1	TRBJ1-2	-	CSVTSRDRAYGYTF
TRBV14	TRBJ2-7	-	CASSLAPGAAYEQYF
TRBV12-3/TRBV12-4	TRBJ1-5	medium-sized	CASSVTGLQPQHF
TRBV10-3	TRBJ2-3	-	CAISEVRTLLKDTQYF
TRBV19	TRBJ2-3	-	CASSIMAGGRGDTQYF
TRBV29-1	TRBJ2-2	-	CSVAGTDTGELFF
TRBV29-1	TRBJ1-2	-	CSVGSIYGYTF
TRBV29-1	TRBJ1-2	medium-sized	CSVEAQEYGYTF
TRBV29-1	TRBJ2-2	medium-sized	CSVGTGDTGELFF
TRBV7-2	TRBJ1-2	medium-sized	CASTLTVYGYTF
TRBV29-1	TRBJ1-2	-	CSVVTSNYGYTF
TRBV29-1	TRBJ1-4	medium-sized	CSVEDEPFYGYEKLFF
TRBV7-8	TRBJ2-7	-	CASSWDYSFEQYF
TRBV14	TRBJ1-4	-	CASSQDRSFPTNEKLFF
TRBV7-9	TRBJ2-1	-	CASSLKAGAYNEQFF
TRBV19	TRBJ2-7	-	CASSMDPARGAYEQYF
TRBV2	TRBJ2-7	-	CASSEEVGSYEQYF
TRBV4-3	TRBJ2-7	-	CASSPSGTGTYEQYF
TRBV12-3/TRBV12-4	TRBJ1-1	medium-sized	CASSLLENTEAFF
TRBV7-2	TRBJ2-3	-	CASSSPPDTQYF
TRBV7-2	TRBJ2-7	medium-sized	CASSLGTVTYEQYF
TRBV20-1	TRBJ2-4	-	CSARGGLAERIAKNIQYF
TRBV18	TRBJ1-1	large	CASSRVGNTEAFF
TRBV29-1	TRBJ1-4	-	CSILDSGTGDEKLFF
TRBV3-1	TRBJ1-2	medium-sized	CASSQVSGQGRGGYTF
TRBV5-6	TRBJ2-7	-	CASSLGRAYEQYF
TRBV5-1	TRBJ2-5	-	CASSSPNRQETQYF
TRBV6-6	TRBJ1-2	medium-sized	CASSERGRDGYTF
TRBV24-1	TRBJ1-1	medium-sized	CATSARTGGTEAFF
TRBV10-3	TRBJ2-5	medium-sized	CAISDRDRAAETQYF
TRBV5-1	TRBJ1-1	-	CASSSGTGDTEAFF
TRBV19	TRBJ2-1	-	CASSVDSYNEQFF